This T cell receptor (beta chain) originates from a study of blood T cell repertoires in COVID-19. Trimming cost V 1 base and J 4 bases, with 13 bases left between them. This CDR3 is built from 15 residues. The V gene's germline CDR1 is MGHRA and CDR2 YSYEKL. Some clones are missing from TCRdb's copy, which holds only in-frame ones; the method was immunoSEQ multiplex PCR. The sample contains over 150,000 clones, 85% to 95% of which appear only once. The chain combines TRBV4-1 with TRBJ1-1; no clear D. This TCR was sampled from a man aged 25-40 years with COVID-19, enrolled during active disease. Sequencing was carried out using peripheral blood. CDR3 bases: TGCGCCAGCAGCCAAGTGCTTGGGCGGGCCACTGAAGCTTTCTTT. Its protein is CASSQVLGRATEAFF.